The 25 T cell receptor beta chains below were found in one sample sequenced in a study of blood T cell repertoires in COVID-19. Measured with immunoSEQ multiplex PCR; TCRdb has only the in-frame clones, and not every one. Seen here are 150,000 to 180,000 clones, roughly 83% observed once, and the top ten hold 25% to 30%. Sequenced sample: peripheral blood. These receptors all stem from an older woman with acute or convalescent COVID-19.

V gene TRBV6-5 combines with J gene TRBJ1-5; D might be TRBD1 (6 bases). The germline CDR1 and CDR2 sequences are MNHEY and SVGAGI. V lost 5 bases, J lost 4 bases, and 15 bases lay in between. The CDR3 runs to 15 residues. CDR3 amino acids: CASSLSRGDNQPQHF. CDR3 sequence (DNA): TGTGCCAGCAGTCTGTCCAGGGGAGATAATCAGCCCCAGCATTTT.

This chain uses TRBV5-5 with TRBJ2-3; unclear D gene. V lost 0 bases, J lost 2 bases, and 10 bases lay in between. The CDR3 runs 15 residues. Germline CDR1 reads SGHKS; CDR2 reads YYEKEE (reference sequence). The CDR3 region is CASSLVQKPTDTQYF. CDR3 DNA sequence: TGTGCCAGCAGCTTGGTTCAGAAACCCACAGATACGCAGTATTTT.

V gene TRBV19 combines with J gene TRBJ1-5; D is perhaps TRBD1 (5 bases). The ends were cut back, 10 bases at V and 5 bases at J, with 15 bases in the middle. The CDR3 runs to 13 residues. Germline-derived CDR1 and CDR2 are LNHDA and SQIVND (reference sequence). The DNA for the CDR3 is TGTGCCACCCTGCGGGGGGGGGATCAGCCCCAGCATTTT. It is translated as CATLRGGDQPQHF.

The chain uses TRBV19 and TRBJ1-2; TRBD1 aligns across 7 bases. The V gene end was trimmed by 3 bases and the J gene end by 5 bases; junction bases not matched to a gene: 6. The CDR3 covers 14 residues. The germline V gene encodes CDR1 LNHDA and CDR2 SQIVND (reference sequence). For the CDR3, the DNA is TGTGCCAGTAGTATCGTGGGGACAGCTTATGGCTACACCTTC. Encoded protein: CASSIVGTAYGYTF. The full variable domain, rest sourced from reference TRBV19 and TRBJ1-2, is DGGITQSPKYLFRKEGQNVTLSCEQNLNHDAMYWYRQDPGQGLRLIYYSQIVNDFQKGDIAEGYSVSREKKESFPLTVTSAQKNPTAFYLCASSIVGTAYGYTFGSGTRLTVV.

This clone was recorded only once. This sequence joins TRBV5-1 and TRBJ2-2; maybe TRBD1 (5 bases). V lost 0 bases and J lost 0, with 9 bases in between. This CDR3 is 16 amino acids long. Looked up from germline, CDR1 is SGHRS and CDR2 is YFSETQ. CDR3 DNA: TGCGCCAGCAGCTTGGTCTCAGGGCCGAACACCGGGGAGCTGTTTTTT. It codes for CASSLVSGPNTGELFF. Together with reference TRBV5-1 and TRBJ2-2, the CDR3 gives the full variable domain: KAGVTQTPRYLIKTRGQQVTLSCSPISGHRSVSWYQQTPGQGLQFLFEYFSETQRNKGNFPGRFSGRQFSNSRSEMNVSTLELGDSALYLCASSLVSGPNTGELFFGEGSRLTVL.

The rearrangement uses TRBV3-1 (or the pseudogene TRBV3-2) and TRBJ2-1; TRBD2 matches 10 bases. V lost 2 bases, J lost 6 bases, and 7 bases stayed unmatched. The CDR3 contains 16 residues. Per the germline V gene, CDR1 is LGHDT and CDR2 is YNNKEL (reference sequence). CDR3 coding DNA: TGTGCCAGCAGCCAACCCAGCGGGGGGGCCGGCAATGAGCAGTTCTTC. It specifies CASSQPSGGAGNEQFF.

The chain employs TRBV7-3 and TRBJ1-1; 7 nucleotides agree with TRBD1. The trim removed 5 bases at V and 0 bases at J, leaving 3 bases unmatched. The CDR3 spans 14 residues. Germline CDR1 is SGHTA and CDR2 is FQGTGA. The CDR3 DNA reads TGTGCCAGCAGCACAGGGGAATTGAACACTGAAGCTTTCTTT. Translated: CASSTGELNTEAFF. Variable domain in full (rest from reference TRBV7-3 and TRBJ1-1): GAGVSQTPSNKVTEKGKYVELRCDPISGHTALYWYRQSLGQGPEFLIYFQGTGAADDSGLPNDRFFAVRPEGSVSTLKIQRTERGDSAVYLCASSTGELNTEAFFGQGTRLTVV.

The V gene is TRBV5-6, the J gene TRBJ1-1; D uncertain. Germline CDR1 SGHDT, CDR2 YYEEEE. CDR3 length equals 14 residues. V was shortened by 3 bases and J by 0 bases, with 9 bases between the two germline ends. CDR3 region: CASSWGGVNTEAFF. In nucleotides, the CDR3 is TGTGCCAGCAGCTGGGGAGGAGTGAACACTGAAGCTTTCTTT.

The gene calls are TRBV21-1 and TRBJ2-4; the D segment call TRBD1 is taken from the table without a DNA check. TRBV21-1 is given as a pseudogene. This CDR3 region has 16 residues. Here the CDR3 reads CASSMTGVRAKNIQYF. The CDR3, as DNA: TGTGCCAGCAGCATGACAGGGGTCAGGGCCAAAAACATTCAGTACTTC.

This rearrangement joins TRBV10-2 to TRBJ1-2, with 11 positions matching TRBD1. CDR3 length: 15 residues. Trimming removed 2 bases from V and 8 bases from J; junction bases left unmatched: 7. Per germline, CDR1 WSHSY and CDR2 SAAADI. The CDR3 sequence is CASSEVRTGGAGYTF. CDR3 DNA: TGCGCCAGCAGTGAGGTCAGGACAGGGGGCGCGGGCTACACCTTC.

This clone came up once. This chain joins TRBV14 and TRBJ1-2; 11 nucleotides align to TRBD1. Germline CDR1 reads SGHDN; CDR2 reads FVKESK. There are 13 residues in the CDR3. With 4 bases clipped from V and 9 bases from J, the junction kept 4 bases outside the gene matches. The CDR3, as DNA: TGTGCCAGCAGCCGGGACAGGGGGTCTAGCTACACCTTC. It translates to CASSRDRGSSYTF.

This clone has only one observation. V is TRBV5-6 and J is TRBJ1-2; D gene unclear. V was trimmed by 0 bases and J by 4 bases, leaving 19 bases between them. The germline V gene encodes CDR1 SGHDT and CDR2 YYEEEE. The CDR3 spans 17 residues. CDR3 residues: CASSLGVATHTLYGYTF. CDR3 in DNA: TGTGCCAGCAGCTTGGGAGTCGCGACTCACACCCTCTATGGCTACACCTTC.

V is TRBV4-1 and J is TRBJ2-1; 12 nucleotides agree with TRBD2. This CDR3 comprises 16 residues. Germline V gene lookup returns CDR1 MGHRA and CDR2 YSYEKL. Trimming cost V 0 bases and J 8 bases; bases outside gene matches: 5. The CDR3 coding sequence is TGCGCCAGCAGCCAAGATAAACTAGCGGGGGGAGATGAGCAGTTCTTC. It yields the protein CASSQDKLAGGDEQFF.

The CDR3 loop is CASSSIGGAAETQYF. In DNA, the CDR3 is TGCGCCAGCAGCTCGATTGGCGGGGCAGCGGAGACCCAGTACTTC. V and J are TRBV5-1 and TRBJ2-5; TRBD2 might be the D (6 bases). Trimming shortened V by 3 bases and J by 5 bases, and 17 bases separated the two germline ends. The germline V gene encodes CDR1 SGHRS and CDR2 YFSETQ. The length of the CDR3 is 15 residues.

This clone was detected once. The CDR3 DNA follows: TGTGCCAGCAGCGCAAGACTAATTCAAGAGACCCAGTACTTC. Translating it yields CASSARLIQETQYF. The rearrangement links TRBV11-2 to TRBJ2-5; a possible D gene is TRBD2 (5 bases). The CDR3 contains 14 residues. Germline V lookup: CDR1 SGHAT, CDR2 FQNNGV. Trimming pared 5 bases from V and 2 bases from J, leaving 12 bases between. Using reference TRBV11-2 and TRBJ2-5 for the parts outside the CDR3, the full variable domain is EAGVAQSPRYKIIEKRQSVAFWCNPISGHATLYWYQQILGQGPKLLIQFQNNGVVDDSQLPKDRFSAERLKGVDSTLKIQPAKLEDSAVYLCASSARLIQETQYFGPGTRLLVL.

The CDR3 region has the DNA TGTGCCAGCAGTTACGGACAGGGTGCCTATGGCTACACCTTC. Encoded protein: CASSYGQGAYGYTF. The chain employs TRBV6-5 and TRBJ1-2, with 8 nucleotides matching TRBD1. V was clipped by 2 bases and J by 4 bases; unmatched bases: 3. Germline V lookup: CDR1 MNHEY, CDR2 SVGAGI. CDR3 size: 14 residues.

The V and J genes are TRBV29-1 and TRBJ1-2; the D is unclear. From germline, CDR1 is SQVTM and CDR2 ANQGSEA. V dropped 6 bases and J dropped 1 base, with 9 bases sitting between them. The CDR3 length is 12 residues. CDR3 residues: CSVHTVNYGYTF. The CDR3 nucleotides read TGCAGCGTCCATACAGTTAACTATGGCTACACCTTC.

This clone has at least ten counts. V and J are TRBV6-5 and TRBJ1-4; maybe TRBD1 (5 bases). V lost 8 bases and J lost 0, with 13 bases in between. The germline V gene has CDR1 MNHEY and CDR2 SVGAGI. The length of the CDR3 is 15 residues. CDR3 sequence (DNA): TGTGCCAGCCAGGGAGGGCCCGCAACTAATGAAAAACTGTTTTTT. Its translation: CASQGGPATNEKLFF.

The chain carries TRBV14 and TRBJ2-1; 10 nucleotides agree with TRBD2. The germline V gene has CDR1 SGHDN and CDR2 FVKESK. The CDR3 sequence is 15 residues long. With 2 bases clipped from V and 4 bases from J, the junction kept 2 bases outside the gene matches. The CDR3 spells CASSQLLAGYNEQFF. CDR3 in DNA: TGTGCCAGCAGCCAACTACTAGCGGGGTACAATGAGCAGTTCTTC.

The rearrangement joins TRBV19 to TRBJ1-1; 8 nucleotides agree with TRBD1. V lost 6 bases, J lost 7 bases, and 13 bases stayed unmatched. CDR1 is LNHDA, CDR2 SQIVND, per germline (reference sequence). The CDR3 loop spans 15 amino acids. Here the CDR3 DNA reads TGTGCCAGTAGGACCCGTGGACAGGGATCGGTTGAAGCTTTCTTT. As protein: CASRTRGQGSVEAFF.

This clone was picked up a small number of times. V gene TRBV5-4 combines with J gene TRBJ1-6, with a weak D call TRBD1 (5 bases). This CDR3 comprises 15 residues. CDR1 is SGHNT and CDR2 is YYREEE in the germline V gene (reference sequence). The V end was cut by 4 bases, the J end by 7 bases, with 15 bases between. The CDR3 DNA reads as TGTGCCAGCAGCGCAAGCAGGGCCGGGAATTCACCCCTCCACTTT. Its translation: CASSASRAGNSPLHF.

This chain links TRBV5-4 with TRBJ1-2; 10 bases match TRBD1. Germline CDR1 SGHNT, CDR2 YYREEE (reference sequence). CDR3 length equals 19 residues. J gave up 4 bases and V 2 bases, and 17 bases lay outside the gene matches. The CDR3: CASSFARDRGFLSLYGYTF. For the CDR3, the DNA is TGTGCCAGCAGCTTCGCTCGGGACAGGGGATTCCTCTCTCTCTATGGCTACACCTTC.

The rearrangement joins TRBV7-6 to TRBJ1-1; TRBD1 matches at 7 bases. The V and J ends lost 1 base and 3 bases, in that order; junction bases with no gene match: 5. Per germline, CDR1 SGHVS and CDR2 FNYEAQ. The length of the CDR3 is 15 residues. The CDR3 sequence is CASSLGPGGHTEAFF. In DNA form, the CDR3 reads TGTGCCAGCAGCTTAGGCCCAGGGGGACACACTGAAGCTTTCTTT.

The gene calls are TRBV3-1 (or the pseudogene TRBV3-2) and TRBJ1-2, with a possible D match to TRBD1 (5 bases). V dropped 4 bases and J dropped 7 bases, with 13 bases sitting between them. CDR3 length equals 13 residues. Per the germline V gene, CDR1 is LGHDT and CDR2 is YNNKEL (reference sequence). CDR3 in amino acids: CASSLPGGSGYTF. DNA for the CDR3: TGTGCCAGCAGCCTACCCGGGGGGTCTGGCTACACCTTC.

Here the CDR3 DNA reads TGTGCCATCACCGAACAGGCGAACTATGGCTACACCTTC. Translation: CAITEQANYGYTF. The gene calls are TRBV10-3 and TRBJ1-2; a possible D gene is TRBD1 (5 bases). V dropped 7 bases and J dropped 2 bases, with 11 bases sitting between them. The CDR3 runs 13 residues. Germline lookup yields CDR1 ENHRY and CDR2 SYGVKD.